Listed below are T cell receptor beta chains from one sample, sequenced in a study of T cells in Graves' hyperthyroidism and ophthalmopathy. TCRdb re-analysed the multiplex PCR reads in MiXCR, keeping a single row per CDR3 protein. This sample has 400,000 to 450,000 distinct CDR3 sequences, with roughly 14% found just once. Sequencing input: blood. Every receptor here comes from a man in his late teens or twenties with Graves' ophthalmopathy. Each CDR3 is given with its conserved first and last residue. The D gene is left open where the match is weak. Only some rows state a clone size, as once, few, many or a class for expanded clones.

j_call	v_call	d_call	clone_size	cdr3_nt	cdr3_aa
TRBJ1-1	TRBV20-1	.	many	TGCAGTGCCATCGATAACACTGAAGCTTTCTTT	CSAIDNTEAFF
TRBJ1-3	TRBV7-8	TRBD1	few	TGTGCCAGCAGCACTGGACAGGCGGGGGGACATGGAAACACCATATATTTT	CASSTGQAGGHGNTIYF
TRBJ2-5	TRBV29-1	.	.	TGCAGCGTCAAAGGGGGGCAAGAGACCCAGTACTTC	CSVKGGQETQYF
TRBJ1-2	TRBV10-2	TRBD1	many	TGCGCCAGCACTCCGCACAGGGGGCTCTATGGCTACACCTTC	CASTPHRGLYGYTF
TRBJ1-5	TRBV4-1	.	.	TGCGCCAGCAGCCTCTCACAGGCGTCTAGCAATCAGCCCCAGCATTTT	CASSLSQASSNQPQHF
TRBJ2-1	TRBV7-9	.	.	TGTGCCAGTAGTCCGACCCGCCCGCGGCCCAAGGGGGATGAGCAGTTCTTC	CASSPTRPRPKGDEQFF
TRBJ2-1	TRBV7-3	TRBD2	many	TGTGCCAGCAGCTTATTGGGGACTAGCGGTGAGCAGTTCTTC	CASSLLGTSGEQFF
TRBJ2-3	TRBV11-3	.	many	TGTGCCAGCAGCTCACGGGAGAGACCAGATACGCAGTATTTT	CASSSRERPDTQYF
TRBJ2-3	TRBV30	.	many	TGTGCCTGGAGTGCGGGAGATACGCAGTATTTT	CAWSAGDTQYF
TRBJ2-7	TRBV10-2	.	few	TGCGCCAGCAGTGAGTGGGCCTACGAGCAGTACTTC	CASSEWAYEQYF
TRBJ1-6	TRBV3-1	.	many	TGTGCCAGCAGCCAAGCCGGAGGGTGGAATTCACCCCTCCACTTT	CASSQAGGWNSPLHF
TRBJ1-1	TRBV30	.	many	TGTGCCTGGAGTGTACACGGGGCGGGGGGAGCTTTCTTT	CAWSVHGAGGAFF
TRBJ1-1	TRBV7-9	.	.	TGTGCCAGCAGGGATAACCAGGACACTGAAGCTTTCTTT	CASRDNQDTEAFF
TRBJ1-1	TRBV7-9	.	.	TGTGCCAGCAGCTTATATCAGTTGAACACTGAAGCTTCCTTT	CASSLYQLNTEASF
TRBJ2-7	TRBV4-1	TRBD1	.	TGCGCCAGCAGCCATCTTCCGGGACAGATCTACGAGCAGTACTTC	CASSHLPGQIYEQYF
TRBJ1-2	TRBV6-6	.	many	TGTGCCAGCAATTACTCAGGGCAGGCCAATCCCCTCTATGGCTACACCTTC	CASNYSGQANPLYGYTF
TRBJ2-5	TRBV10-3	TRBD2	many	TGTGCCATCAGTCCCGGGACTAGCGGGAGGGGAGAGACCCAGTACTTC	CAISPGTSGRGETQYF
TRBJ2-5	TRBV7-2	TRBD2	many	TGTGCCAGCAGGTTGGGTAGCGGGGTGTCAGGAGAGACCCAGTACTTC	CASRLGSGVSGETQYF
TRBJ1-2	TRBV24-1	TRBD1	.	TGTGCCACCAGTGATCGCTCAGCAAACATAGACCCCAGGGGGAGTAGCTATGGCTACACCTTC	CATSDRSANIDPRGSSYGYTF
TRBJ2-7	TRBV5-8	.	few	TGTGCCAGCAGCCAGGCAGGGTACTACGAGCAGTACTTC	CASSQAGYYEQYF
TRBJ2-7	TRBV6-2/TRBV6-3	.	many	TGTGCCAGCAGTTACTCGTTTGGGATAAGGGGACCTCGGGGCTCCTACGAGCAGTACTTC	CASSYSFGIRGPRGSYEQYF
TRBJ1-1	TRBV20-1	TRBD1	many	TGCAGTGCTCAGGGGACAGGGGTCCCTGAAGCTTTCTTT	CSAQGTGVPEAFF
TRBJ1-6	TRBV20-1	.	many	TGCAGTGCTAGAAATAGGGCACGTCAGGATAATTCACCCCTCCACTTT	CSARNRARQDNSPLHF
TRBJ2-1	TRBV15	TRBD2	.	TGTGCCACCAGCAGAGATCTCGCGGGGGGCGGATATGAGCAGTTCTTC	CATSRDLAGGGYEQFF
TRBJ1-1	TRBV7-9	.	once	TGTGCCAGCAGACCTATGAACACTGAAGCTTTCTTT	CASRPMNTEAFF
TRBJ2-3	TRBV11-1	TRBD2	many	TGTGCCAGCAGCCGGGAGCGGGGGAGCACAGATACGCAGTATTTT	CASSRERGSTDTQYF
TRBJ2-5	TRBV10-3	.	many	TGTGCCATCAGTGAGCGGTACCAAGAGACCCAGTACTTC	CAISERYQETQYF
TRBJ1-2	TRBV2	TRBD1	many	TGTGCCAGCGTGTGGACAGGGTTTGCTGACTATGGCTACACCTTC	CASVWTGFADYGYTF
TRBJ1-2	TRBV20-1	.	few	TGCAGTGCTAAAGGGACACTTAACTATGGCTACACCTTC	CSAKGTLNYGYTF
TRBJ2-3	TRBV7-9	TRBD1	many	TGTGCCAGCAGCGCCGGGACAGGGGGCGCAGGGGATACGCAGTATTTT	CASSAGTGGAGDTQYF
TRBJ2-1	TRBV12-3/TRBV12-4	.	.	TGTGCCAGCAGTTTAGGGGGCTTGCCTGAGCAGTTCTTC	CASSLGGLPEQFF
TRBJ2-5	TRBV7-9	TRBD2	many	TGTGCCAGCTCCTACCCTCTAGCGGGGGAGACCCAGTACTTC	CASSYPLAGETQYF
TRBJ1-2	TRBV5-1	.	.	TGCGCCAGCAGCTTGGACCGTACCCAGAGGGGCTACACCTTC	CASSLDRTQRGYTF
TRBJ2-3	TRBV4-2	.	many	TGTGCCAGCAGCCAAGAGCGGGGCGTGGGTGTGATAGATACGCAGTATTTT	CASSQERGVGVIDTQYF
TRBJ2-7	TRBV27	.	few	TGTGCCAGCAGTTCTATTGGGACGATCGAGCAGTACTTC	CASSSIGTIEQYF
TRBJ2-2	TRBV12-3/TRBV12-4	.	many	TGTGCCAGCAGTTTTCCCCCCGGGAGTGGATTCGGGGAGCTGTTTTTT	CASSFPPGSGFGELFF
TRBJ2-1	TRBV2	.	few	TGTGCCAGCAGTTACCCCGGGACGGCTTACAATGAGCAGTTCTTC	CASSYPGTAYNEQFF